This TCR beta chain derives from a study of cytomegalovirus exposure and HLA in healthy donors. General observations from the study: Overall, about 160 TCR beta chains were annotated as cytomegalovirus-associated.

TCRdb's table, derived via immunoSEQ multiplex PCR, lists solely in-frame clones and lacks some. The sample records fewer than 120,000 clones, 89% being singletons. For this clone: Its matching antigen is unknown.

Trimming at V came to 4 bases and at J to 7 bases, leaving 8 bases not matched to a gene. CDR3 length: 15 amino acids. Germline V gives CDR1 MNHNS, CDR2 SASEGT. This sequence joins TRBV6-1 and TRBJ2-1; 9 bases fit TRBD2. What was sequenced was PBMCs. The clonotype originates from a woman between 18 and 29 years old in good health and CMV-seronegative. The CDR3 DNA follows: TGTGCCAGCAGTGTTACGGGACTAGCCCTGAATGAGCAGTTCTTC. Protein product: CASSVTGLALNEQFF.